The 19 T cell receptor beta chains presented below share a single source sample, sequenced in a study of cytomegalovirus exposure and HLA in healthy donors. Primers for the PCR totalled 60 Vbeta and 13 Jbeta. Using immunoSEQ multiplex PCR, the repertoire was profiled, and TCRdb retains in-frame clones only, with some absent. The table includes about 190,000 clones, nearly 80% detected once. Sequenced sample: PBMCs. All receptors come from a woman in her twenties or thirties in good health and CMV-seropositive.

V and J are TRBV28 and TRBJ2-1; no firm D call. This CDR3 spans 12 amino acids. Germline V CDR1 and CDR2: MDHEN, SYDVKM. V was trimmed by 5 bases and J by 4 bases, leaving 6 bases between them. The CDR3 bases are TGTGCCAGCAGTATGACATACAATGAGCAGTTCTTC. Translation gives CASSMTYNEQFF.

The rearrangement links TRBV6-5 to TRBJ2-1; 8 bases fit TRBD2. J was trimmed by 4 bases and V by 6 bases; bases with no gene match: 8. Per germline, CDR1 MNHEY and CDR2 SVGAGI. The CDR3 is 15 residues long. CDR3 region: CASRMGLAGYNEQFF. The DNA for the CDR3 is TGTGCCAGCAGAATGGGCCTAGCGGGTTACAATGAGCAGTTCTTC.

This clone was seen a handful of times. The chain couples TRBV10-3 to TRBJ2-7, with a possible D match to TRBD1 (5 bases). The CDR3 runs to 14 residues. V was clipped by 0 bases and J by 3 bases, with 9 bases between them. Germline CDR1 and CDR2: ENHRY and SYGVKD. Here the CDR3 DNA reads TGTGCCATCAGTGAGTCAATGCAGGGCTACGAGCAGTACTTC. Its protein product is CAISESMQGYEQYF.

The gene calls are TRBV28 and TRBJ2-7; the match to TRBD2 covers 9 bases. CDR3 size: 15 residues. The V gene's germline CDR1 is MDHEN and CDR2 SYDVKM. Here the CDR3 reads CAGAGGRETAYEQYF. Here the CDR3 DNA reads TGTGCTGGGGCGGGGGGGCGGGAGACCGCCTACGAGCAGTACTTC.

V is TRBV6-6 and J is TRBJ2-5; D ambiguous. The J call may be incorrect, as the DNA end agrees better with TRBJ2-7. From germline, CDR1 is MNHNY and CDR2 SVGAGI (reference sequence). This CDR3 has 12 residues. Here the CDR3 reads CASINGVSEQYF. CDR3 nucleotides: TGTGCCAGCATTAACGGTGTGAGCGAGCAGTACTTC.

This clone has only one observation. This chain joins TRBV27 and TRBJ2-7; D might be TRBD2 (5 bases). Germline-derived CDR1 and CDR2 are MNHEY and SMNVEV (reference sequence). The CDR3 covers 19 residues. V lost 6 bases to trimming and J lost 2 bases, with 29 bases between them. DNA for the CDR3: TGTGCCAGCAGGGAACTAGGGAACGGACCCCCGTATTCAGCCTACGAGCAGTACTTC. Translated: CASRELGNGPPYSAYEQYF.

The genes are TRBV10-3 and TRBJ2-5; 8 bases map to TRBD2. Germline V lookup: CDR1 ENHRY, CDR2 SYGVKD. Trimming took 4 bases from V and 4 from J; bases not matched to a gene: 8. This CDR3 has 15 residues. CDR3: CAISGREGLAETQYF. CDR3 nucleotides: TGTGCCATCAGTGGACGGGAGGGTTTGGCAGAGACCCAGTACTTC.

The V gene is TRBV9, the J gene TRBJ2-2; 8 bases agree with TRBD1. The CDR3 is made up of 15 amino acids. Looked up from germline, CDR1 is SGDLS and CDR2 is YYNGEE. The V gene end was trimmed by 3 bases and the J gene end by 5 bases; junction bases not matched to a gene: 6. Here the CDR3 reads CASSASQGATGELFF. The CDR3 DNA reads as TGTGCCAGCAGCGCTTCGCAGGGGGCTACCGGGGAGCTGTTTTTT.

The rearrangement links TRBV7-3 to TRBJ2-3, with 9 bases fitting TRBD1. The J segment lost 5 bases and the V segment lost 6 bases, leaving 6 bases of the junction unmatched. There are 14 residues in the CDR3. Per germline, CDR1 SGHTA and CDR2 FQGTGA. CDR3 loop: CASSLQGAGDTQYF. Written as DNA, the CDR3 is TGTGCCAGCAGTTTACAGGGGGCCGGAGATACGCAGTATTTT.

This clone came up once. This sequence joins TRBV10-1 and TRBJ2-5, with D perhaps TRBD1 (6 bases). Per the germline V gene, CDR1 is WNHNN and CDR2 is SYGVQD (reference sequence). The V end lost 3 bases, the J end lost 1 base, and 12 bases lay between the germline ends. The CDR3 is made up of 15 amino acids. The CDR3 DNA follows: TGCGCCAGCAGTGAATTTAGAGGGGGCCAAGAGACCCAGTACTTC. It yields the protein CASSEFRGGQETQYF.

The J gene is TRBJ2-1, the V gene TRBV7-2; a possible D gene is TRBD2 (8 bases). The V gene's germline CDR1 is SGHTA and CDR2 FQGNSA. V gave up 5 bases and J gave up 9 bases, with 20 bases separating them. The CDR3 totals 15 residues. CDR3 protein: CASSPGGLGGVEQFF. The CDR3 DNA reads as TGTGCCAGCAGCCCAGGGGGACTAGGAGGGGTTGAGCAGTTCTTC. Full variable domain (outside the CDR3, taken from reference TRBV7-2 and TRBJ2-1): GAGVSQSPSNKVTEKGKDVELRCDPISGHTALYWYRQSLGQGLEFLIYFQGNSAPDKSGLPSDRFSAERTGGSVSTLTIQRTQQEDSAVYLCASSPGGLGGVEQFFGPGTRLTVL.

V gene TRBV6-1 combines with J gene TRBJ1-1, with a tentative D call TRBD1 (5 bases). CDR1 and CDR2 (germline): MNHNS, SASEGT. Trimming removed 2 bases at V and 3 bases at J, with 13 bases between. This CDR3 has 15 residues. The CDR3, as DNA: TGTGCCAGCAGTGAACTCGGACCGGGGGACACTGAAGCTTTCTTT. Translating it yields CASSELGPGDTEAFF.

This chain connects TRBV5-1 to TRBJ1-2; D is perhaps TRBD1 (6 bases). In germline, CDR1 is SGHRS, CDR2 YFSETQ. V lost 4 bases to trimming and J lost 4 bases, with 11 bases between them. CDR3 length: 13 amino acids. The CDR3 DNA reads as TGCGCCAGCAGCCCCGGGACAAGCTATGGCTACACCTTC. As protein: CASSPGTSYGYTF.

The genes are TRBV11-2 and TRBJ1-2, with D possibly being TRBD1 (6 bases). Germline CDR1 is SGHAT and CDR2 is FQNNGV. V was cut by 3 bases and J by 3 bases, with 8 bases left in between. The CDR3 runs to 13 residues. CDR3 bases: TGTGCCAGCAGCTTCCGGACAGACTATGGCTACACCTTC. Amino acids: CASSFRTDYGYTF.

This clone turned up a few times. The chain couples TRBV4-2 to TRBJ1-1; 10 nucleotides line up with TRBD1. V lost 7 bases and J lost 0; bases outside the gene matches: 14. Germline assignment: CDR1 LGHNA and CDR2 YNFKEQ. The CDR3 extends over 18 amino acids. The CDR3 bases are TGTGCCAGCAAACGACAGGGGGCTTTTTGGAAGTTGAACACTGAAGCTTTCTTT. It is translated as CASKRQGAFWKLNTEAFF.

The V gene is TRBV10-1, the J gene TRBJ2-7; D unresolved. The CDR3 sequence is 12 residues long. The V gene's germline CDR1 is WNHNN and CDR2 SYGVQD (reference sequence). V lost 2 bases and J 4 bases, leaving 6 bases between the germline ends. In DNA, the CDR3 is TGCGCCAGCAGTGAGAACTATTACGAGCAGTACTTC. Amino acids: CASSENYYEQYF.

The J gene is TRBJ1-5, the V gene TRBV28; 7 bases line up with TRBD1. The V segment lost 6 bases and the J segment 7 bases; nucleotides outside the gene matches: 9. Germline V lookup: CDR1 MDHEN, CDR2 SYDVKM. The CDR3 consists of 14 residues. CDR3 in amino acids: CASSQGDLGQPQHF. The CDR3 DNA follows: TGTGCCAGCAGCCAGGGGGACCTCGGGCAGCCCCAGCATTTT.

This chain links TRBV15 with TRBJ2-5, with 7 positions matching TRBD2. This CDR3 contains 16 residues. J gave up 0 bases and V 1 base, and 5 bases lay outside the gene matches. From germline, CDR1 is LNHNV and CDR2 YYDKDF (reference sequence). CDR3 residues: CATSRVGSGYQETQYF. For the CDR3, the DNA is TGTGCCACCAGCAGAGTAGGTAGCGGGTACCAAGAGACCCAGTACTTC. Full variable domain (missing parts from reference TRBV15 and TRBJ2-5): DAMVIQNPRYQVTQFGKPVTLSCSQTLNHNVMYWYQQKSSQAPKLLFHYYDKDFNNEADTPDNFQSRRPNTSFCFLDIRSPGLGDTAMYLCATSRVGSGYQETQYFGPGTRLLVL.

V gene TRBV4-2 combines with J gene TRBJ2-1; 8 bases match TRBD2. This CDR3 contains 16 residues. V lost 4 bases to trimming and J lost 4 bases; unmatched junction nucleotides: 9. Germline V CDR1 and CDR2: LGHNA, YNFKEQ. The CDR3 reads CASSPRPTSEYNEQFF. CDR3 DNA: TGTGCCAGCAGCCCCCGCCCGACTAGCGAGTACAATGAGCAGTTCTTC.